Reported below is one TCR beta chain. Antigen unknown. Data came from immunoSEQ multiplex PCR; TCRdb stores just in-frame clones and leaves some out. The table lists about 2 million clones, over 85% of them singletons. The J segment lost 1 base and the V segment lost 2 bases, leaving 1 base of the junction unmatched. CDR3 length: 14 residues. From germline, CDR1 is GTSNPN and CDR2 SVGIG (reference sequence). Naive CD8 isolation took CD45RO-negative cells positively selected for CCR7 and excluded terminally differentiated effector memory CD45RA+ cells. The sample comes from a study of shared clonotypes between healthy human individuals. The overall study: The people who gave samples were a couple of women and a few men aged 18 to 49. Study-level results: Incomplete sequencing of sorted subsets was indicated by rarefaction despite large depth.

The receptor's source is a man aged 18 to 35 in good health. This chain connects TRBV30 to TRBJ2-3; the match to TRBD2 covers 9 bases. Sequenced: naive CD8+ T cells sorted from blood. The CDR3, as DNA: TGTGCCTGGAGTTGGACTAGCGGCACAGATACGCAGTATTTT. Its protein is CAWSWTSGTDTQYF. Based on the CDR3 plus reference TRBV30 and TRBJ2-3, the full variable domain is SQTIHQWPATLVQPVGSPLSLECTVEGTSNPNLYWYRQAAGRGLQLLFYSVGIGQISSEVPQNLSASRPQDRQFILSSKKLLLSDSGFYLCAWSWTSGTDTQYFGPGTRLTVL.